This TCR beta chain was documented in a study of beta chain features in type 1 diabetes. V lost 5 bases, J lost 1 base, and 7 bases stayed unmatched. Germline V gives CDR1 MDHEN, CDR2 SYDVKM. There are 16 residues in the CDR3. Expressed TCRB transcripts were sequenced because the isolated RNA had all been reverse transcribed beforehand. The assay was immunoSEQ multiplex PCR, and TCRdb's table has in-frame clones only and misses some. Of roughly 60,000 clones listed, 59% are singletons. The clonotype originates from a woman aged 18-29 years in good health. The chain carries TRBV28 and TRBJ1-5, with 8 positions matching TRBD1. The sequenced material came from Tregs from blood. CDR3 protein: CASSRTGSGSNQPQHF. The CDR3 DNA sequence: TGTGCCAGCAGTCGGACAGGGTCTGGGAGCAATCAGCCCCAGCATTTT.